The rows below give T cell receptor beta chains drawn from one sample of a study of blood T cell repertoires in COVID-19. Repertoires were generated with immunoSEQ multiplex PCR, while TCRdb's copy carries only in-frame clones and drops some. The table includes 100,000 to 150,000 clones, around 88% detected once. Sequencing was carried out using peripheral blood. Every receptor here comes from a man aged 55-75 years with COVID-19, enrolled during active disease. The conserved cysteine and the conserved F or W are not part of the CDR3 here.

V gene,CDR3 protein
TRBV7-9,ASSAQTGNTEAF
TRBV9,ASSRRTGGHEQY
TRBV7-2,ASSFETGAGNQPQH
TRBV28,ASMGQGAATDTQY
TRBV7-2,ASSPGDRGFSNYGYT
TRBV7-3,ASSLSTGGAETQY
TRBV19,ASSTWGRGTEAF
TRBV28,ASTGGGTGDGYT
TRBV5-1,ASSLAGGVRETQY
TRBV5-4,ASSLADSGNTIY
TRBV19,ASSMKGIYSYEQY
TRBV7-9,ASTLSGGAEETQY
TRBV9,ASSPRTAEETQY